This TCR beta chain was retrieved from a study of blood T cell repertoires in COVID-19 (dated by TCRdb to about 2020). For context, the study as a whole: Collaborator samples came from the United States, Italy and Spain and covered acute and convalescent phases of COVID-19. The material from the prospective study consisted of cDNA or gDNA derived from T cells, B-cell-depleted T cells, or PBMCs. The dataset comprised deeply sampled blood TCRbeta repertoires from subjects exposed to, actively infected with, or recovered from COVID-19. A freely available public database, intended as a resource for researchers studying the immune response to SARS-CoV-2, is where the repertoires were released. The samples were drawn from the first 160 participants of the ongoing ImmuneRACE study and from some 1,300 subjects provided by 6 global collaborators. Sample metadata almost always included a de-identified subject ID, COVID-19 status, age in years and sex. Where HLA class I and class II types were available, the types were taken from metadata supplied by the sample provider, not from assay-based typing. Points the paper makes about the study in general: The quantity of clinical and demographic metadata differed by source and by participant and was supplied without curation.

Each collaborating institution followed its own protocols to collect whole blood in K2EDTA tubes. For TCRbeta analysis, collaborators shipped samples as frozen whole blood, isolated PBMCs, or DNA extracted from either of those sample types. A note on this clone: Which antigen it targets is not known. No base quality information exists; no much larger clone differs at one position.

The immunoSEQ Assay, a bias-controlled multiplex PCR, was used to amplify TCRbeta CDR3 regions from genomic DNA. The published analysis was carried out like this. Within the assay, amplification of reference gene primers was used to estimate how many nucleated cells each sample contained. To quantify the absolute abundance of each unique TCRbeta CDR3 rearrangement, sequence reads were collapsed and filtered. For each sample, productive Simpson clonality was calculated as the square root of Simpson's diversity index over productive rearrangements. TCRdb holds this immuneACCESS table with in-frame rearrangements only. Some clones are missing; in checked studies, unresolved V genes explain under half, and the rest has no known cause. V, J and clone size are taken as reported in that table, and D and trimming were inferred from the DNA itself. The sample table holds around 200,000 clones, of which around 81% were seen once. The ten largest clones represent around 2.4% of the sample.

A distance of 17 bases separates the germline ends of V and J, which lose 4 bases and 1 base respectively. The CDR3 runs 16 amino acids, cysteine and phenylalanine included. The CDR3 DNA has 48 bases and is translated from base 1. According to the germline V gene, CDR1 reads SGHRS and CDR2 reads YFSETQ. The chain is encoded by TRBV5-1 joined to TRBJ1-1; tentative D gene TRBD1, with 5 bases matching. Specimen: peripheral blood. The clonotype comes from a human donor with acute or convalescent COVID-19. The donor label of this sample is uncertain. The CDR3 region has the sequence CASSMGAGTSNTEAFF. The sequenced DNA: TGCGCCAGCAGCATGGGAGCGGGGACTTCGAACACTGAAGCTTTCTTT.